These T cell receptor beta chains were read from a single sample in a study of shared clonotypes between healthy human individuals. Libraries were prepared by immunoSEQ multiplex PCR; TCRdb keeps only in-frame clonotypes and omits some of them. The profile shows some 300,000 clones, less than 85% of them singletons. The specimen was memory CD4+ T cells sorted from blood. The receptors were gathered from a man aged 25 to 40 in good health. Each CDR3 is given with its conserved first and last residue. Each record gives: CDR3 length, D gene, clone size, V gene, J gene, CDR3 DNA, CDR3 protein. The D gene is left open where the match is weak. Size tells how often a clone was seen (once, few, many) or the class of an expanded clone, and some rows leave it out.

14	TRBD1	.	TRBV19	TRBJ1-5	TGTGCCAGTAGTGCTCACAGGGGGGAGCAGCCCCAGCATTTT	CASSAHRGEQPQHF
12	.	.	TRBV2	TRBJ2-3	TGTGCCAGCAGACAGGGCGCGGATACGCAGTATTTT	CASRQGADTQYF
18	TRBD1	.	TRBV6-8	TRBJ2-7	TGTGCCAGCAGACACACGCGACCGACAGGGCTCCTCTCCTACGAGCAGTACTTC	CASRHTRPTGLLSYEQYF
14	TRBD1	once	TRBV10-1	TRBJ2-1	TGCGCCAGCAGTGAGGGGACAGGATACAATGAGCAGTTCTTC	CASSEGTGYNEQFF
15	.	.	TRBV14	TRBJ2-7	TGTGCCAGCAGCCAAGGCGACGGTTCTGCCTACGAGCAGTACTTC	CASSQGDGSAYEQYF
13	.	.	TRBV14	TRBJ2-7	TGTGCCAGCAGCCAACATCCTATCTACGAGCAGTACTTC	CASSQHPIYEQYF
15	.	.	TRBV18	TRBJ2-7	TGTGCCAGCTCACCATCGGCTAGCAGGGAGTACGAGCAGTACTTC	CASSPSASREYEQYF
13	.	.	TRBV9	TRBJ2-3	TGTGCCAGCAGCGTAGCGGGGGCAGATACGCAGTATTTT	CASSVAGADTQYF
13	.	.	TRBV19	TRBJ2-4	TGTGCCAGTAGCAACCCGGCAGAAAACATTCAGTACTTC	CASSNPAENIQYF
14	.	.	TRBV6-4	TRBJ2-7	TGTGCCAGCACTGATATAGCAGCCCTCTACGAGCAGTACTTC	CASTDIAALYEQYF
12	.	.	TRBV2	TRBJ1-2	TGTGCCAGCCAGGGAGCAGGGTATGGCTACACCTTC	CASQGAGYGYTF
16	.	.	TRBV19	TRBJ1-6	TGTGCCAGTAGTATACCTAGGTCTCACGGCGATTCACCCCTCCACTTT	CASSIPRSHGDSPLHF
15	.	once	TRBV18	TRBJ2-7	TGTGCCAGCTCACCACGCGTAGGGCGCGATTACGAGCAGTACTTC	CASSPRVGRDYEQYF
12	.	many	TRBV6-5	TRBJ2-1	TGTGCCAGCAGTTACTCCTGGCATGAGCAGTTCTTC	CASSYSWHEQFF
15	TRBD1	.	TRBV28	TRBJ2-5	TGTGCCAGCAGTAGGGACAGGGGAGGAGTAGAGACCCAGTACTTC	CASSRDRGGVETQYF
15	.	.	TRBV4-3	TRBJ1-4	TGCGCCAGCAGCCCGACGGCGGGAAGATTAGAAAAACTGTTTTTT	CASSPTAGRLEKLFF
12	.	once	TRBV7-9	TRBJ1-2	TGTGCCAGCCAACAGGGACATCGGGGCTACACCTTC	CASQQGHRGYTF
16	.	.	TRBV5-1	TRBJ2-1	TGCGCCAGCAGCTTGGATCCGAGGGGGTCCTACAATGAGCAGTTCTTC	CASSLDPRGSYNEQFF
15	.	.	TRBV9	TRBJ2-7	TGTGCCAGCAGCGTAGAAGCGGCGAGCTCCTACGAGCAGTACTTC	CASSVEAASSYEQYF
14	.	few	TRBV28	TRBJ1-3	TGTGCCAGCAGTGTGACTCTCTCTGGAAACACCATATATTTT	CASSVTLSGNTIYF
18	TRBD2	.	TRBV9	TRBJ2-2	TGTGCCAGCAGCGTAAACTCCTCTCCCGGGAGGGTCACCGGGGAGCTGTTTTTT	CASSVNSSPGRVTGELFF
14	.	.	TRBV11-2	TRBJ2-5	TGTGCCAGCAGCTTAGGGGACTCAGGGGAGACCCAGTACTTC	CASSLGDSGETQYF
16	TRBD1	.	TRBV5-4	TRBJ1-2	TGTGCCAGCAGCTTGGGACGACAGGGAGCTAACTATGGCTACACCTTC	CASSLGRQGANYGYTF
10	.	.	TRBV20-1	TRBJ1-1	TGTGCGACTCCGGGACACGAAGCTTTCTTT	CATPGHEAFF
13	.	many	TRBV14	TRBJ1-2	TGTGCCAGCAGCCAAGGTCTCCAGTATGGCTACACCTTC	CASSQGLQYGYTF
15	.	.	TRBV27	TRBJ2-7	TGTGCCAGCAAAGAACAGGCCCACCCTTCCTACGAGCAGTACTTC	CASKEQAHPSYEQYF
14	.	.	TRBV5-5	TRBJ1-2	TGTGCCAGCAGCTCCGCCAGGGACCACTATGGCTACACCTTC	CASSSARDHYGYTF
14	.	.	TRBV19	TRBJ2-5	TGTGCCACGGGGGTGACAGGGAGGGAAGAGACCCAGTACTTC	CATGVTGREETQYF
15	TRBD1	.	TRBV6-1	TRBJ2-1	TGTGCCAGCAATATCGAAAACAGGGGCTACAATGAGCAGTTCTTC	CASNIENRGYNEQFF
13	.	.	TRBV11-2	TRBJ2-4	TGTGCCAGCAGCCAACAGGGACCCAACATTCAGTACTTC	CASSQQGPNIQYF
14	.	.	TRBV5-5	TRBJ2-4	TGTGCCAGCAGCCCGGTCGGTGTTTCGAACATTCAGTACTTC	CASSPVGVSNIQYF
16	.	.	TRBV11-2	TRBJ1-3	TGTGCCAGCAGCCCGGGGACGCTGATCTCTGGAAACACCATATATTTT	CASSPGTLISGNTIYF
13	.	once	TRBV7-9	TRBJ2-1	TGTGCCAGCAGCTTTTTCTCCTACAATGAGCAGTTCTTC	CASSFFSYNEQFF
14	.	.	TRBV30	TRBJ2-7	TGTGCCTGGAGTATGGGCTTAGAGTACTACGAGCAGTACTTC	CAWSMGLEYYEQYF
14	.	.	TRBV11-2	TRBJ2-7	TGTGCCAGCAGTCGCGACAGGCTCTCCTACGAGCAGTACTTC	CASSRDRLSYEQYF
14	.	.	TRBV2	TRBJ2-5	TGTGCCAGCAGTGCCAACCGACCCTGGGAGACCCAGTACTTC	CASSANRPWETQYF
11	.	.	TRBV28	TRBJ2-7	TGTGCCAGCGAAGGTAGCTACGAGCAGTACTTC	CASEGSYEQYF
15	.	many	TRBV9	TRBJ1-2	TGTGCCAGCAGCTCAAGGACAGAATCTAACTATGGCTACACCTTC	CASSSRTESNYGYTF
15	.	.	TRBV14	TRBJ2-1	TGTGCCAGCAGCTCTCAGGGTACTCTCTACAATGAGCAGTTCTTC	CASSSQGTLYNEQFF
12	.	.	TRBV2	TRBJ1-5	TGTGCCAGCACCGGGGATGACCGGCCCCAGCATTTT	CASTGDDRPQHF
16	TRBD1	few	TRBV5-6	TRBJ1-2	TGTGCCAGCAGTAAAGGGATGGGACAGCCGTATTATGGCTACACCTTC	CASSKGMGQPYYGYTF
18	.	.	TRBV28	TRBJ2-3	TGTGCCAGCAGCCCCGGTATGGACCCAGAGCGATACACAGATACGCAGTATTTT	CASSPGMDPERYTDTQYF
18	TRBD2	.	TRBV11-1	TRBJ2-7	TGTGCCAGCAGCTCACCTAGCGGGACTAGCGGGATTCCCTACGAGCAGTACTTC	CASSSPSGTSGIPYEQYF
15	TRBD1	once	TRBV18	TRBJ1-1	TGTGCCAGCTCACCCCTGGACAGGGGGAACACTGAAGCTTTCTTT	CASSPLDRGNTEAFF
14	TRBD2	.	TRBV2	TRBJ2-5	TGTGCCAGCACCGGGACTAGCGGTCAAGAGACCCAGTACTTC	CASTGTSGQETQYF
15	.	.	TRBV5-1	TRBJ2-7	TGCGCCAGCAGCTTCGGACACAGTACTTCCTACGAGCAGTACTTC	CASSFGHSTSYEQYF
12	.	.	TRBV28	TRBJ2-5	TGTGCCAGCAGTTTAAACCCGGGGACCCAGTACTTC	CASSLNPGTQYF
13	.	.	TRBV27	TRBJ2-7	TGTGCCAGCAGTCCCCGATACCCCTACGAGCAGTACTTC	CASSPRYPYEQYF
16	.	.	TRBV4-2	TRBJ2-3	TGTGCCAGCAGCCAAGCTTTAGCGATTAGCACAGATACGCAGTATTTT	CASSQALAISTDTQYF
15	.	once	TRBV7-3	TRBJ2-1	TGTGCCAGCAGCCCTCACCGGGACACCTACAATGAGCAGTTCTTC	CASSPHRDTYNEQFF